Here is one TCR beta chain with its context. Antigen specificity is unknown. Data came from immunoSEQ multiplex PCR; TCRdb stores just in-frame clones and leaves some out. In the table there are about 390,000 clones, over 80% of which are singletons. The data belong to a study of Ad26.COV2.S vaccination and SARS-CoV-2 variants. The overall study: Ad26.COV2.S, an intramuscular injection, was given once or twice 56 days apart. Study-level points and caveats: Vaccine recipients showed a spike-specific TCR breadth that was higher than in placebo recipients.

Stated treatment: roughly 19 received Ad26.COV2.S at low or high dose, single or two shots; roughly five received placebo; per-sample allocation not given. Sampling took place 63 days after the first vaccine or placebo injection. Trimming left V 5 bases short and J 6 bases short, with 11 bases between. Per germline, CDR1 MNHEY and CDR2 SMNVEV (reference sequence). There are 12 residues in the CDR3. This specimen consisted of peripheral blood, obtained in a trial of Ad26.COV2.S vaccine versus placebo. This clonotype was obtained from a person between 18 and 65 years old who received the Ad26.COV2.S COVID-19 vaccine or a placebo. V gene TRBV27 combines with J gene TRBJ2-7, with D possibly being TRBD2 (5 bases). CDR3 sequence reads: CASSPRSGEQYF. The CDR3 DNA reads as TGTGCCAGCAGTCCCCGGAGCGGCGAGCAGTACTTC.